These 3 T cell receptor beta chains came from one sample sequenced in a study of cytomegalovirus exposure and HLA in healthy donors. The PCR used 60 Vbeta and 13 Jbeta primers. Sequenced by immunoSEQ multiplex PCR; TCRdb stores in-frame clones only, minus some. The table records 180,000 or so clones, about 9% of them present only once. Material: PBMCs. The origin of the receptors is a woman younger than 45 in good health and CMV-seropositive.

This clone has a handful of counts. The chain uses TRBV9 and TRBJ2-1; perhaps TRBD2 as D (5 bases). CDR1 is SGDLS, CDR2 YYNGEE, per germline. The CDR3 extends over 14 amino acids. V shed 0 bases and J shed 5 bases, with 9 bases lying between them. CDR3 in DNA: TGTGCCAGCAGCGTAGGAGGGAGCAACAATGAGCAGTTCTTC. This translates into CASSVGGSNNEQFF.

This clone was counted between two and nine times. The chain uses TRBV5-1 and TRBJ1-1, with a tentative D call TRBD1 (5 bases). The CDR3 is 15 amino acids. Germline CDR1 is SGHRS and CDR2 is YFSETQ. V was shortened by 0 bases and J by 0 bases, with 9 bases between the two germline ends. CDR3 DNA sequence: TGCGCCAGCAGCTTGGGACAGCAGATGAACACTGAAGCTTTCTTT. Protein sequence: CASSLGQQMNTEAFF. Supplemented by reference TRBV5-1 and TRBJ1-1, the full variable domain reads KAGVTQTPRYLIKTRGQQVTLSCSPISGHRSVSWYQQTPGQGLQFLFEYFSETQRNKGNFPGRFSGRQFSNSRSEMNVSTLELGDSALYLCASSLGQQMNTEAFFGQGTRLTVV.

The chain carries TRBV2 and TRBJ2-3, with TRBD2 as a possible D gene (5 bases). The CDR3 spans 16 residues. Germline loops: CDR1 SNHLY, CDR2 FYNNEI. The V and J ends lost 8 bases and 8 bases respectively, with 26 bases between them. CDR3 loop: CASGGGRTAYSPTQYF. The DNA for the CDR3 is TGTGCCAGCGGTGGTGGTCGGACTGCCTATTCTCCTACGCAGTATTTT.